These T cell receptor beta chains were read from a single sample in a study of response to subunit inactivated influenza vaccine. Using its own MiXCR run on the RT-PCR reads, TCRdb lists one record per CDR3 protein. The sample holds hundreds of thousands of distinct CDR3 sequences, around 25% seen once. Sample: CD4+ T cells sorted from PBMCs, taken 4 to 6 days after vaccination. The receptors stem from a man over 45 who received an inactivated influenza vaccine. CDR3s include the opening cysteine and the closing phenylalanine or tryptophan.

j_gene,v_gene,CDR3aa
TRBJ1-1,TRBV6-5,CASSYQRQGTSAFF
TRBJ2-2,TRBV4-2,CASSQDLVSQGPSGELFF
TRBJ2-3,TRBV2,CASSEGLPYSTQYF
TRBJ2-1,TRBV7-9,CASSLEFALVGNEQFF
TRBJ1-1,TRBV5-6,CASSWTPVNTEAFF
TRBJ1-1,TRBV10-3,CAIRPGPLNTEAFF
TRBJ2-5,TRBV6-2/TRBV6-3,CASRGTTQETQYF
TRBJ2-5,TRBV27,CASSISREETQYF
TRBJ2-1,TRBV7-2,CASSPFMNEQFF
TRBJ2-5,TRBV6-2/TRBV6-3,CASSYFGQTQYF
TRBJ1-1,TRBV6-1,CASSEVGSRSEAFF
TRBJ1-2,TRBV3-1,CASSPNGVYGYTF
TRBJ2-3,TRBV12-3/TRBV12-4,CASSLAVAGDTQYF
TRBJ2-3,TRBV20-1,CSASPGTAASGTQYF
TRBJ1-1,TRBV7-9,CASSPGGGAAAFF
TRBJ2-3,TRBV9,CASSVEADTQYF
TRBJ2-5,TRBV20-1,CSAIRHGTSETQYF
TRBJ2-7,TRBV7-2,CASSPTSGASLEQYF
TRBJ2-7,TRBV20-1,CSAGGQGLGPYEQYF
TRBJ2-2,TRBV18,CGSSPQNRGTGELFF
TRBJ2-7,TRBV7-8,CASSFNVGRDYEQYF
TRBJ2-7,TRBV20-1,CSASPLLAGATYEQYF
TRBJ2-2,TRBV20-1,CSARGTSRSGELFF
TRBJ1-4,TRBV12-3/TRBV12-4,CASSPGRGEKLFF
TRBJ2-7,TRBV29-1,CSVEIGLAGYQYF
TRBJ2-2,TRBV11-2,CASSLFHVNTGELFF
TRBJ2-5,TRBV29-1,CSVASRGTETQYF
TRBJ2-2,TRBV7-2,CASSLGTPRGELFF
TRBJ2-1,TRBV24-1,CATSDEAGGQIYNEQFF
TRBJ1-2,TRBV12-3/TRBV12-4,CASSLGQGRGGYTF
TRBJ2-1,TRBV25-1,CASLDRGSYNEQFF
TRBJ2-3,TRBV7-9,CASSYYRGSTDTQYF
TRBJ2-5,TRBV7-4,CASRSTGRQETQYF
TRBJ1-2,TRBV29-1,CSLYSPGTVFGYTF
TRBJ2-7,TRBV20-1,CSARLTSGGDEQYF
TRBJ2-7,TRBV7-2,CASSLGWAYEQYF
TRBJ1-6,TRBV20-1,CSARDVSGAPLHF
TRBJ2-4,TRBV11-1,CASSIMYRDRASLAKNIQYF
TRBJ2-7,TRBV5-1,CASSTDSCEQYF
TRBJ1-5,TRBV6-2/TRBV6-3,CASSYSFRSNQPQHF
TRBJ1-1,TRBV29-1,CSVELTQGSEAFF
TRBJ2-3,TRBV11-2,CASSLGGAAYTDTQYF
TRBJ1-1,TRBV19,CASSIAGSEAFF
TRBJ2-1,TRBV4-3,CASSQDPQGSSYNEQFF
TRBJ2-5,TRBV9,CASSAGTEETQCF
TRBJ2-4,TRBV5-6,CASSSWDIRNIQYF
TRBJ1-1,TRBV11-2,CASSSRGRAFF
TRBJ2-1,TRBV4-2,CASSQARQGIYNEQFF
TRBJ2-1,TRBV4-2,CASSQDNRAGSSYNEQFF
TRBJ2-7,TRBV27,CASSGTGSRLYEQYF
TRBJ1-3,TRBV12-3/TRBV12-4,CASSKTDGNTIYF
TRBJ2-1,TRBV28,CASSPGDRAYNEQFF
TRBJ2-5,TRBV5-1,CASRYGGLAGETQYF
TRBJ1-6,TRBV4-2,CASSQDGGDNSPLHF
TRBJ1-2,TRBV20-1,CSAITGVNYGYTF
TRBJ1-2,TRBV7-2,CASSFRDRLLVYGYTF
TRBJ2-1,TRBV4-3,CASSQVRPTSGGSLGNEQFF
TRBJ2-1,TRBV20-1,CSARDIAGLGNEQFF